The 7 T cell receptor beta chains reported below all come from one sample, sequenced in a study of blood T cell repertoires in COVID-19. Measured with immunoSEQ multiplex PCR; TCRdb has only the in-frame clones, and not every one. The repertoire holds 300,000 to 450,000 clones, with roughly 90% as singletons. The material sequenced was PBMCs or T cells enriched from blood (not recorded which). These receptors originate from a woman in her twenties or thirties who had recovered from COVID-19.

V is TRBV5-1 and J is TRBJ2-7, with unresolved D. The CDR3 consists of 16 residues. V lost 4 bases to trimming and J lost 2 bases, with 19 bases between them. Germline loops: CDR1 SGHRS, CDR2 YFSETQ. Written as DNA, the CDR3 is TGCGCCAGCAGCCGCGGAAGGTCGCCTACGACCTACGAGCAGTACTTC. It yields the protein CASSRGRSPTTYEQYF.

The sample holds one count of this clone. The rearrangement uses TRBV30 and TRBJ1-5; no clear D. The V and J ends lost 1 base and 2 bases respectively, with 9 bases between them. The CDR3 length is 14 residues. Germline CDR1 and CDR2: GTSNPN and SVGIG (reference sequence). CDR3 protein: CAWSAGKGNQPQHF. The CDR3, as DNA: TGTGCCTGGAGTGCGGGGAAGGGCAATCAGCCCCAGCATTTT.

This chain uses TRBV2 with TRBJ2-3; 7 nucleotides align to TRBD2. The trim removed 7 bases at V and 1 base at J, leaving 5 bases unmatched. There are 14 residues in the CDR3. The germline V gene encodes CDR1 SNHLY and CDR2 FYNNEI. CDR3 sequence: CASTGTIRTDTQYF. CDR3 nucleotide sequence: TGTGCCAGCACTGGGACTATACGCACAGATACGCAGTATTTT.

Only a few counts were recorded for this clone. The J gene is TRBJ2-2, the V gene TRBV4-1; D unclear. This CDR3 has 15 amino acids. CDR1 MGHRA and CDR2 YSYEKL come from the germline V gene. The V end was cut by 4 bases, the J end by 1 base, with 10 bases between. The CDR3 DNA sequence: TGCGCCAGCAGCCCCGTAAGACAGAACACCGGGGAGCTGTTTTTT. Residues: CASSPVRQNTGELFF.

For this clone: Other DNA sequences in this sample translate to the same CDR3. The gene calls are TRBV6-5 and TRBJ2-7; 7 nucleotides align to TRBD2. This CDR3 contains 14 residues. J gave up 0 bases and V 2 bases, and 1 base lay outside the gene matches. CDR1 and CDR2 (germline): MNHEY, SVGAGI. Here the CDR3 reads CASSYRGSSYEQYF. The DNA of the CDR3 is TGTGCCAGCAGTTACCGCGGGAGCTCCTACGAGCAGTACTTC.

This clone has just a few counts. The V gene is TRBV3-1 (or the pseudogene TRBV3-2), the J gene TRBJ1-3; a possible D gene is TRBD1 (6 bases). Germline CDR1 and CDR2: LGHDT and YNNKEL (reference sequence). CDR3 size: 15 residues. The V and J ends lost 1 base and 4 bases respectively, with 11 bases between them. The CDR3 bases are TGTGCCAGCAGCCAAGTGGGACATATGGGAAACACCATATATTTT. Protein product: CASSQVGHMGNTIYF.

This sequence joins TRBV6-1 and TRBJ1-2, with 7 bases fitting TRBD1. Losses at the gene ends were 3 bases for V and 1 base for J; bases not matched to a gene: 2. Looked up from germline, CDR1 is MNHNS and CDR2 is SASEGT. This CDR3 has 14 amino acids. In DNA, the CDR3 is TGTGCCAGCAGTGATAACAGGGGTAACTATGGCTACACCTTC. It yields the protein CASSDNRGNYGYTF.